This record concerns one T cell receptor beta chain sequence. TCRdb keeps only in-frame clones here, not all; method: immunoSEQ multiplex PCR. Of about 9,500 clones listed, around 87% are singletons. This specimen belongs to a study of graft-versus-host responses after intestinal transplantation. The sequence was obtained from a human patient who received an intestinal transplant, so some T cells may come from the graft donor. The material sequenced was PBMCs, taken more than 230 days after intestinal transplant.

CDR3: CASSQSGPDGYTF. Here the CDR3 DNA reads TGTGCCAGCAGCCAATCGGGGCCCGATGGCTACACCTTC. The V and J genes are TRBV16 and TRBJ1-2; tentative D call: TRBD1 (5 bases). CDR1 and CDR2 from the germline V gene are KGHSY and FQNENV. V lost 0 bases, J lost 6 bases, and 8 bases lay in between. This CDR3 has 13 amino acids.